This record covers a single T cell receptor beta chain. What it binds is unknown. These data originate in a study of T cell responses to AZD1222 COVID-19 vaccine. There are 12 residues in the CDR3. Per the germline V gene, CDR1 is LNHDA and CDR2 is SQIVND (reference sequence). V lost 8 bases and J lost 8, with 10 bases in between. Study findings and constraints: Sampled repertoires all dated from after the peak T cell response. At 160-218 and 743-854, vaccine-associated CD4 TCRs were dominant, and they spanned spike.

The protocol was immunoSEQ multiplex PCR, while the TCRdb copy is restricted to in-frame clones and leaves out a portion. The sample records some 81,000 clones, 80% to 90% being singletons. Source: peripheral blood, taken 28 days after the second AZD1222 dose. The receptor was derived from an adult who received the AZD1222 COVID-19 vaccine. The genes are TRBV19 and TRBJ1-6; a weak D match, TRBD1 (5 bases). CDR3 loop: CASSGADSPLHF. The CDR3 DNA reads TGTGCCAGTTCCGGGGCTGATTCACCCCTCCACTTT.